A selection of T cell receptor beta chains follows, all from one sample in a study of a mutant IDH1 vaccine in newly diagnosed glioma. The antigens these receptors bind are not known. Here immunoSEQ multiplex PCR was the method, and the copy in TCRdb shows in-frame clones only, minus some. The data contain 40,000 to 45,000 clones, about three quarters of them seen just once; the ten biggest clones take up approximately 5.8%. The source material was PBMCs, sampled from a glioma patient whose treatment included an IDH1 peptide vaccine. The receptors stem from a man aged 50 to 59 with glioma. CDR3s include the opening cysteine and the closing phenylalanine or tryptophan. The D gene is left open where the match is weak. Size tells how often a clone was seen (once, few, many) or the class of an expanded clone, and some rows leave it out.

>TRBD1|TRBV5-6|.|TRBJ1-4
TGTGCCAGCAGCCTAGAGGGACAGGGCAGACTGGATGAAAAACTGTTTTTT
CASSLEGQGRLDEKLFF
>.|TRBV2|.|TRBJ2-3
TGTGCCAGCAGGGGGCGGGGCACAGATACGCAGTATTTT
CASRGRGTDTQYF
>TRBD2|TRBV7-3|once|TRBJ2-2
TGTGCCAGCGCGCGAGCGGGGGTAAACACCGGGGAGCTGTTTTTT
CASARAGVNTGELFF
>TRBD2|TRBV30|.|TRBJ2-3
TGTGCCTGGAGTGTAGGAAGAAGCGGGGGGCCCTACACAGATACGCAGTATTTT
CAWSVGRSGGPYTDTQYF
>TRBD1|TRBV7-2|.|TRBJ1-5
TGTGCCAGCAGCTTACATTCCGGGACAGGGGGCGGCCAGCCCCAGCATTTT
CASSLHSGTGGGQPQHF
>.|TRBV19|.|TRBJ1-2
TGTGCCAGTAGCCCCCGGGACCTTAACTATGGCTACACCTTC
CASSPRDLNYGYTF
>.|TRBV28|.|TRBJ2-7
TGTGCCAGCAGTTTCCGGCTTCAGGACATTTACGAGCAGTACTTC
CASSFRLQDIYEQYF
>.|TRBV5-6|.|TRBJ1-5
TGTGCCAGCAGCTGGGGTCAAGGTCAGCCCCAGCATTTT
CASSWGQGQPQHF
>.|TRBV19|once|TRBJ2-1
TGTGCCAGTAGTATGGGTCTGAGCTCCTACAATGAGCAGTTCTTC
CASSMGLSSYNEQFF
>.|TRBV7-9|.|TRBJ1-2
TGTGCCAGCAGCAGTCCCCTCGCCTATGGCTACACCTTC
CASSSPLAYGYTF
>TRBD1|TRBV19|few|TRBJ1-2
TGTGCCAGTAGTATCAGGGGGAACTATGGCTACACCTTC
CASSIRGNYGYTF
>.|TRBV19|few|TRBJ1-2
TGTGCCAGTACCGTCGGACGGAACTATGGCTACACCTTC
CASTVGRNYGYTF
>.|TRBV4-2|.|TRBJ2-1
TGTGCCAGCAGCCAAGACCCCGGACGGGCTCCATACAATGAGCAGTTCTTC
CASSQDPGRAPYNEQFF
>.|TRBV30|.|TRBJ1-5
TGTGCCTGGAGTGGAGTGGGATCCCCATATCAGCCCCAGCATTTT
CAWSGVGSPYQPQHF
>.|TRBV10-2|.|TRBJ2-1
TGCGCCAGCAGTGAGTCGGGGACCCCTTCCAATGAGCAGTTCTTC
CASSESGTPSNEQFF
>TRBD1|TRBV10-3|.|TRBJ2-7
TGTGCCATCAGGGACAGGTCCTCCTACGAGCAGTACTTC
CAIRDRSSYEQYF
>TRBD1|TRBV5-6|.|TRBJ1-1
TGTGCCAGCAGCTGGGGCCTGGGGACAGCTAACACTGAAGCTTTCTTT
CASSWGLGTANTEAFF